The next 3 T cell receptor beta chains were all read from a single sample in a study of identical twins. TCRdb reprocessed the 5' RACE reads with MiXCR, giving one entry per CDR3 protein. The repertoire consists of a few hundred thousand distinct CDR3 sequences, with 8% to 11% occurring once and the leading ten covering 9% to 10%. The source material was memory T cells sorted from blood. The receptors derive from a man between 50 and 59 years old in good health.

The table lists this clonotype with many counts. The J gene is TRBJ2-3, the V gene TRBV7-3; TRBD2 agrees at 11 bases. Germline V gives CDR1 SGHTA, CDR2 FQGTGA. The V gene end was trimmed by 1 base and the J gene end by 6 bases; junction bases not matched to a gene: 6. This CDR3 has 16 amino acids. CDR3 loop: CASSLNSGRAWDTQYF. CDR3 coding DNA: TGTGCCAGCAGCTTAAATAGCGGGAGGGCCTGGGATACGCAGTATTTT. The whole variable domain, filled in from reference TRBV7-3 and TRBJ2-3, reads GAGVSQTPSNKVTEKGKYVELRCDPISGHTALYWYRQSLGQGPEFLIYFQGTGAADDSGLPNDRFFAVRPEGSVSTLKIQRTERGDSAVYLCASSLNSGRAWDTQYFGPGTRLTVL.

This chain connects TRBV7-3 to TRBJ2-1; 12 bases are shared with TRBD2. Germline V CDR1 and CDR2: SGHTA, FQGTGA. After removal of 5 bases from V and 8 bases from J, the junction contained 7 bases not matched to a gene. The CDR3 extends over 15 amino acids. In nucleotides, the CDR3 is TGTGCCAGCAGCCACCTAGCGGGAGGGCCAGATGAGCAGTTCTTC. This gives the protein CASSHLAGGPDEQFF.

This clonotype was seen repeatedly, ten times or more. The V gene is TRBV11-2, the J gene TRBJ2-2, with D unclear. The V end lost 5 bases, the J end lost 2 bases, and 12 bases lay between the germline ends. This CDR3 comprises 15 residues. CDR1 is SGHAT, CDR2 FQNNGV, per germline. CDR3 DNA sequence: TGTGCCAGCAGCCGGACGGTACACAACACCGGGGAGCTGTTTTTT. The encoded protein is CASSRTVHNTGELFF.